A selection of T cell receptor beta chains follows, all from one sample in a study of blood T cell repertoires in COVID-19. Repertoires were generated with immunoSEQ multiplex PCR, while TCRdb's copy carries only in-frame clones and drops some. The table has about 150,000 clones, more than 75% seen once; the top ten hold 5.5% to 8.5%. The sample consisted of PBMCs or T cells enriched from blood (not recorded which). The receptors come from a woman between 50 and 59 years old who had recovered from COVID-19. Both conserved end residues are part of each CDR3. The D gene is left open where the match is weak. Where a row states a size, it is once, few, many or the class of an expanded clone; other rows omit it.

j_call: TRBJ2-7
clone_size: .
d_call: TRBD1
v_call: TRBV11-3
cdr3_nt: TGTGCCAGCAGCTCCCGACAGGGGGACGCCTACGAGCAGTACTTC
cdr3_aa: CASSSRQGDAYEQYF

j_call: TRBJ2-1
clone_size: .
d_call: TRBD2
v_call: TRBV4-2
cdr3_nt: TGTGCCAGCAGCCGCGAGACTAGCGGGGATTACAATGAGCAGTTCTTC
cdr3_aa: CASSRETSGDYNEQFF

j_call: TRBJ1-2
clone_size: .
d_call: TRBD1
v_call: TRBV7-2
cdr3_nt: TGTGCCAGCAGCTTAGATGGAGGGGGCGGAGGCTACACCTTC
cdr3_aa: CASSLDGGGGGYTF

j_call: TRBJ2-1
clone_size: .
d_call: .
v_call: TRBV18
cdr3_nt: TGTGCCAGCTCACCAGCGGGTGAGCAGTTCTTC
cdr3_aa: CASSPAGEQFF

j_call: TRBJ1-2
clone_size: once
d_call: TRBD1
v_call: TRBV28
cdr3_nt: TGTGCCACCTGGGGGAACAGGGGCCCCTATGGCTACACCTTC
cdr3_aa: CATWGNRGPYGYTF

j_call: TRBJ1-2
clone_size: .
d_call: .
v_call: TRBV5-6
cdr3_nt: TGTGCCAGCAGCTTGGCACCAGGGGGCTACACCTTC
cdr3_aa: CASSLAPGGYTF

j_call: TRBJ2-7
clone_size: .
d_call: TRBD2
v_call: TRBV4-2
cdr3_nt: TGTGCCAGCAGCCAAGATTATCGGCTAGCGGGAGCTGGCAACGAGCAGTACTTC
cdr3_aa: CASSQDYRLAGAGNEQYF

j_call: TRBJ2-7
clone_size: .
d_call: TRBD1
v_call: TRBV28
cdr3_nt: TGTGCCAGCAGACCCCGGGACAGGGAGTTCAAGGAGCAGTACTTC
cdr3_aa: CASRPRDREFKEQYF

j_call: TRBJ2-7
clone_size: .
d_call: .
v_call: TRBV11-3
cdr3_nt: TGTGCCAGCAGCTTCGGGTCTCACTACGAGCAGTACTTC
cdr3_aa: CASSFGSHYEQYF

j_call: TRBJ2-7
clone_size: .
d_call: .
v_call: TRBV30
cdr3_nt: TGTGCCTGGAGTGGTGGCGGTAGCTCCTACGAGCAGTACTTC
cdr3_aa: CAWSGGGSSYEQYF

j_call: TRBJ1-5
clone_size: once
d_call: .
v_call: TRBV13
cdr3_nt: TGTGCCAGCAGCTTTTACGGTTCGAGGCAGCCCCAGCATTTT
cdr3_aa: CASSFYGSRQPQHF

j_call: TRBJ1-1
clone_size: .
d_call: .
v_call: TRBV11-2
cdr3_nt: TGTGCCAGCAGCTGGAGTACAGGGAACACTGAAGCTTTCTTT
cdr3_aa: CASSWSTGNTEAFF

j_call: TRBJ2-7
clone_size: .
d_call: .
v_call: TRBV30
cdr3_nt: TGTGCCTGGAGCAAGCCGTCTTTAAGCTCCTACGAGCAGTACTTC
cdr3_aa: CAWSKPSLSSYEQYF

j_call: TRBJ1-5
clone_size: .
d_call: .
v_call: TRBV7-9
cdr3_nt: TGTGCCAGCAGCTTAGCGGGAAGCTCCGGGATACTTAATCAGCCCCAGCATTTT
cdr3_aa: CASSLAGSSGILNQPQHF

j_call: TRBJ2-7
clone_size: .
d_call: TRBD2
v_call: TRBV27
cdr3_nt: TGTGCCAGCAGTGCCCTGACTAGCGGGAGAGCTGACGAGCAGTACTTC
cdr3_aa: CASSALTSGRADEQYF

j_call: TRBJ2-1
clone_size: .
d_call: TRBD1
v_call: TRBV5-6
cdr3_nt: TGTGCCAGCAGCCCGGGGGACAGGTCGGGGCAGTTCTTC
cdr3_aa: CASSPGDRSGQFF

j_call: TRBJ2-2
clone_size: .
d_call: TRBD2
v_call: TRBV10-3
cdr3_nt: TGTGCCATCAACGAAGGCGGGAGGGCCGGCGGGGAGCTGTTTTTT
cdr3_aa: CAINEGGRAGGELFF

j_call: TRBJ1-2
clone_size: .
d_call: .
v_call: TRBV29-1
cdr3_nt: TGCAGCGCTGTGTTTCTGTCGTCTATTGGCTACACCTTC
cdr3_aa: CSAVFLSSIGYTF

j_call: TRBJ2-3
clone_size: .
d_call: .
v_call: TRBV6-1
cdr3_nt: TGTGCCAGCAGTGACGCGACAGATACGCAGTATTTT
cdr3_aa: CASSDATDTQYF